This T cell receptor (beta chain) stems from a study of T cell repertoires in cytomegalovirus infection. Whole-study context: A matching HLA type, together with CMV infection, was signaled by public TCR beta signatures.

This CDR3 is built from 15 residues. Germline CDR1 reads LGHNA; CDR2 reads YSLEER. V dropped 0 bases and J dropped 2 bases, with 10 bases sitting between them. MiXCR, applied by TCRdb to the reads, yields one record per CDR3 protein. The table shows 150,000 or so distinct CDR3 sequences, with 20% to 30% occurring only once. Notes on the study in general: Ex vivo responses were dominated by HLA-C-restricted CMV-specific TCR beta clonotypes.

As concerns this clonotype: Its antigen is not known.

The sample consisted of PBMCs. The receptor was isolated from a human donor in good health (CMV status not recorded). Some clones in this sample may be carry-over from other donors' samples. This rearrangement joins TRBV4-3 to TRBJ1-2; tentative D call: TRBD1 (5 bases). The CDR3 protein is CASSQDWQGNYGYTF. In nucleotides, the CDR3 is TGCGCCAGCAGCCAAGATTGGCAGGGAAACTATGGCTACACCTTC.